Listed below are T cell receptor beta chains from one sample, sequenced in a study of blood T cell repertoires in COVID-19. The assay was immunoSEQ multiplex PCR, and TCRdb's table has in-frame clones only and misses some. Of about 88,000 clones listed, roughly 89% are singletons. Sequences were obtained from peripheral blood. These receptors originate from a woman aged 60 to 75 with COVID-19, enrolled during active disease. CDR3s include the opening cysteine and the closing phenylalanine or tryptophan. Each record gives: V gene, J gene, D gene, clone size, CDR3 DNA, CDR3 protein. A D gene is named only where the DNA matches it firmly. Clone size is given for some rows only: seen once, a few or many times, or a class if the clone is expanded.

TRBV2	TRBJ1-3	-	once	TGTGCCAGCGGCCGGGGATATTTT	CASGRGYF
TRBV10-3	TRBJ2-1	-	-	TGTGCCATCAGTGAGTCGAGAGGCGATGAGCAGTTCTTC	CAISESRGDEQFF
TRBV21-1	TRBJ1-1	-	-	TGTGCCAGCAGCAAAATCGGGTTGGAAGCTTTCTTT	CASSKIGLEAFF
TRBV2	TRBJ1-5	TRBD1	once	TGTGCCGTACTTACAGGGGACGGTCAGCCCCAGCATTTT	CAVLTGDGQPQHF
TRBV5-1	TRBJ2-7	TRBD2	few	TGCGCCAGCAGCTTGCGAACGGGGGGGCACGAGCAGTACTTC	CASSLRTGGHEQYF
TRBV5-1	TRBJ2-3	-	-	TGCGCCAGCAGCTTGGGGGCGGGATGGGACACAGATACGCAGTATTTT	CASSLGAGWDTDTQYF
TRBV20-1	TRBJ2-7	-	-	TGCAGTGCTAGTGAGGGGCGGAAAGACGAGCAGTACTTC	CSASEGRKDEQYF
TRBV12-3/TRBV12-4	TRBJ2-1	TRBD2	-	TGTGCCAGCCGGGGGGCCTACAATGAGCAGTTCTTC	CASRGAYNEQFF
TRBV10-3	TRBJ1-2	-	-	TGTGCCATCAGTGATGTGACGGTACTCCTAGGTGGCTATGGCTACACCTTC	CAISDVTVLLGGYGYTF
TRBV28	TRBJ1-2	-	-	TGTGCCACCCCCCTGGGGGCGGATGGCTACACCTTC	CATPLGADGYTF
TRBV24-1	TRBJ1-1	TRBD1	-	TGTGCCACCAGTGATCCAGGGGGCGAAGCTTTCTTT	CATSDPGGEAFF
TRBV27	TRBJ1-1	-	-	TGTGCCAGCAGTTTAATCATGGGCGAGGCTTTCTTT	CASSLIMGEAFF
TRBV3-1/TRBV3-2	TRBJ1-6	-	few	TGTGCCAGCAGCAAAGGCGTTTTGGGGCACCTCCACTTT	CASSKGVLGHLHF
TRBV27	TRBJ1-1	TRBD1	once	TGTGCCAGCAGTCCGGGGACAGGGGTGATGAACACTGAAGCTTTCTTT	CASSPGTGVMNTEAFF
TRBV5-1	TRBJ2-1	TRBD1	-	TGCGCCAGCAGCTTGGTCACAGGGGCCTCCTACAATGAGCAGTTCTTC	CASSLVTGASYNEQFF
TRBV5-1	TRBJ1-2	-	-	TGCGCCAGCAGCTTTACGAAGAAGGACACTAACTATGGCTACACCTTC	CASSFTKKDTNYGYTF